Included here is one T cell receptor (beta chain) sequence, with context. This sample is drawn from a study of blood T cell repertoires in COVID-19. Looking at the study overall: The origin of the acute and convalescent COVID-19 samples was the United States, Italy and Spain.

This CDR3 contains 12 residues. Germline CDR1 MNHEY, CDR2 SMNVEV (reference sequence). V lost 5 bases to trimming and J lost 6 bases, with 8 bases between them. Patients from Seattle were sampled longitudinally, starting during active infection. Methods used by the authors: Reference gene primer amplification yielded estimated nucleated cell counts. The method was immunoSEQ multiplex PCR; TCRdb's version includes in-frame clones alone and lacks a portion of them. From that table come the V and J calls and clone size; the DNA was used to work out D and trimming. The sample yields approximately 140,000 clones, roughly nine tenths seen once.

Material for sequencing was peripheral blood. J is TRBJ1-5 and V is TRBV27; possible D gene TRBD1, 6 bases. The clonotype was recovered from a human donor with COVID-19, enrolled during active disease. The donor label of this sample is uncertain. The CDR3 coding sequence is TGTGCCAGCAGTCCGACAGGTCAGCCCCAGCATTTT. Translation gives CASSPTGQPQHF.